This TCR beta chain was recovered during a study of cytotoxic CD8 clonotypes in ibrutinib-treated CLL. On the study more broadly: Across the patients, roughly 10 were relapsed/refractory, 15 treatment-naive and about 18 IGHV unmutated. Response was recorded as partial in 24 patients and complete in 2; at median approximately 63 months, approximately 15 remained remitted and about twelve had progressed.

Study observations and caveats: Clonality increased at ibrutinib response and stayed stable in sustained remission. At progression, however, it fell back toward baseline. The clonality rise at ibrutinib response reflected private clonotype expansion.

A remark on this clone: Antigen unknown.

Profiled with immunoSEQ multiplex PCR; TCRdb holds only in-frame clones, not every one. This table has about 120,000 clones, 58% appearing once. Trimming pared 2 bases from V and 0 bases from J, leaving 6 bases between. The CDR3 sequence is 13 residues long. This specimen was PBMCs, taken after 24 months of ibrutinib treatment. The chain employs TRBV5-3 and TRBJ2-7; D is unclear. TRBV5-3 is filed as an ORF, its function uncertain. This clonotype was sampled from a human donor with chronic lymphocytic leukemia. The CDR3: CARSLNSSYEQYF. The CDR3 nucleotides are TGTGCCAGAAGCTTAAACAGCTCCTACGAGCAGTACTTC.